This TCR beta chain appears in the sequencing data of a study of blood T cell repertoires in COVID-19. Study background: Acute and convalescent COVID-19 specimens originated in the United States, Italy and Spain.

The method was immunoSEQ multiplex PCR; TCRdb's version includes in-frame clones alone and lacks a portion of them. Among 210,000 or so clones listed, approximately 80% were seen once. The CDR3 is made up of 14 amino acids. The germline V gene has CDR1 SGDLS and CDR2 YYNGEE. Between the trimmed V and J ends, which lost 3 bases and 12 bases, there was a span of 18 bases. This clonotype was sampled from a man aged 45-60 years who had recovered from COVID-19. Sample: peripheral blood. The rearrangement joins TRBV9 to TRBJ1-4, with D maybe TRBD1 (5 bases). CDR3: CASSASEGIAELFF. As DNA, the CDR3 is TGTGCCAGCAGCGCGTCGGAGGGGATTGCGGAACTGTTTTTT.